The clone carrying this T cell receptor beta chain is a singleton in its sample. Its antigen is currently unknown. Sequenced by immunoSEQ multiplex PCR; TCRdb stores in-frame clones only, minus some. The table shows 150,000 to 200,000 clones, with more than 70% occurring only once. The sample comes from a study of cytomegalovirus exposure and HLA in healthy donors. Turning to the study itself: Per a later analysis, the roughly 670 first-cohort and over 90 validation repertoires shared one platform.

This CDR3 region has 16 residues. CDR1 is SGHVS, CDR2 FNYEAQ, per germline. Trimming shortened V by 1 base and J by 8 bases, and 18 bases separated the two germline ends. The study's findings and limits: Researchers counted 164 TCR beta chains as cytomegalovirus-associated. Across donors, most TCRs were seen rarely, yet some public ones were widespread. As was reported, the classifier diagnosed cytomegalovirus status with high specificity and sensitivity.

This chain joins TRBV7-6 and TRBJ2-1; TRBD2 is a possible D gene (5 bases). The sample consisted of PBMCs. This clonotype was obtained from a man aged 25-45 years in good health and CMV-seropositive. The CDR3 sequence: CASSLVLAKGAHEQFF. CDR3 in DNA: TGTGCCAGCAGCTTAGTATTAGCGAAAGGAGCACATGAGCAGTTCTTC.